The rows below give T cell receptor beta chains drawn from one sample of a study of T cells in Graves' hyperthyroidism and ophthalmopathy. TCRdb reanalysed the multiplex PCR reads using MiXCR and keeps one entry per CDR3 protein. The sample gives over 200,000 distinct CDR3 sequences, approximately 20% of which show up once; about 45% is in the top ten. The sample consisted of blood. The origin of the receptors is a middle-aged man with Graves' hyperthyroidism. CDR3s include the opening cysteine and the closing phenylalanine or tryptophan. The order of the fields is D gene, V gene, J gene, clone size, CDR3 DNA, CDR3 protein. A D gene is named only where the DNA matches it firmly. Clone size, where shown, is once, few, many, or a class for clones that have expanded.

d_gene: -
v_gene: TRBV2
j_gene: TRBJ2-7
abundance: many
CDR3nt: TGTGCCAGCAGTGAAGGGCGATACGAGCAGTACTTC
CDR3aa: CASSEGRYEQYF

d_gene: TRBD1
v_gene: TRBV4-2
j_gene: TRBJ2-2
abundance: -
CDR3nt: TGTGCCAGCAGCCAAGAGACAGGGGACGCCGGGGAGCTGTTTTTT
CDR3aa: CASSQETGDAGELFF

d_gene: -
v_gene: TRBV7-8
j_gene: TRBJ2-5
abundance: -
CDR3nt: TGTGCCAGCAGCCCAACCTGGTTAGTGGAGACCCAGTACTTC
CDR3aa: CASSPTWLVETQYF

d_gene: TRBD1
v_gene: TRBV6-5
j_gene: TRBJ2-3
abundance: many
CDR3nt: TGTGCCAGCAGTTACTCGGGACAGGACGCGGGGGATACGCAGTATTTT
CDR3aa: CASSYSGQDAGDTQYF

d_gene: -
v_gene: TRBV12-3/TRBV12-4
j_gene: TRBJ2-1
abundance: many
CDR3nt: TGTGCCAGCAGTTTGTCAGGGTCTGGGGGCGCTGAGCAGTTCTTC
CDR3aa: CASSLSGSGGAEQFF

d_gene: -
v_gene: TRBV7-9
j_gene: TRBJ2-5
abundance: many
CDR3nt: TGTGCCAGCAGCTACACGGACCAAGGACAGAGGATAGAGACCCAGTACTTC
CDR3aa: CASSYTDQGQRIETQYF

d_gene: -
v_gene: TRBV5-1
j_gene: TRBJ2-7
abundance: many
CDR3nt: TGCGCCAGCAGCTTGGGACCGGGCCTTTCGCCCTACGAGCAGTACTTC
CDR3aa: CASSLGPGLSPYEQYF

d_gene: -
v_gene: TRBV12-3/TRBV12-4
j_gene: TRBJ2-2
abundance: -
CDR3nt: TGTGCCAGCAGTTGGGGAGAGAACACCGGGGAGCTGTTTTTT
CDR3aa: CASSWGENTGELFF

d_gene: -
v_gene: TRBV19
j_gene: TRBJ2-2
abundance: -
CDR3nt: TGTGCCAGTAGTTCCGGAGGACGGGAGCTGTTTTTT
CDR3aa: CASSSGGRELFF

d_gene: -
v_gene: TRBV10-3
j_gene: TRBJ2-6
abundance: -
CDR3nt: TGTGCCATCAGTGGCGCAGTGTTGGCTGGGGCCAACGTCCTGACTTTC
CDR3aa: CAISGAVLAGANVLTF

d_gene: -
v_gene: TRBV4-3
j_gene: TRBJ2-7
abundance: few
CDR3nt: TGCGCCAGCAGCCAAGACAGGGGCCGGTACGAGCAGTACTTC
CDR3aa: CASSQDRGRYEQYF

d_gene: -
v_gene: TRBV11-2
j_gene: TRBJ2-1
abundance: many
CDR3nt: TGTGCCAGCAGCCCAGAGAACGAGCAGTTCTTC
CDR3aa: CASSPENEQFF

d_gene: -
v_gene: TRBV9
j_gene: TRBJ2-7
abundance: many
CDR3nt: TGTGCCAGCAGCCCCTCGGGGCAGGGATGGGAAGAGCAGTACTTC
CDR3aa: CASSPSGQGWEEQYF

d_gene: TRBD1
v_gene: TRBV18
j_gene: TRBJ1-1
abundance: many
CDR3nt: TGTGCCAGCTCCCAAGGACAGGCAAATGAAGCTTTCTTT
CDR3aa: CASSQGQANEAFF

d_gene: TRBD1
v_gene: TRBV13
j_gene: TRBJ2-5
abundance: many
CDR3nt: TGTGCCAGCAGGGACAGGGACCAAGAGACCCAGTACTTC
CDR3aa: CASRDRDQETQYF

d_gene: -
v_gene: TRBV18
j_gene: TRBJ1-1
abundance: -
CDR3nt: TGTGCCAGCTCACATGACATGAACACTGAAGCTTTCTTT
CDR3aa: CASSHDMNTEAFF

d_gene: TRBD2
v_gene: TRBV7-3
j_gene: TRBJ2-2
abundance: few
CDR3nt: TGTGCCAGCAGCCAAGGGGGACTAGGCTTTATAGGGGAGCTGTTTTTT
CDR3aa: CASSQGGLGFIGELFF

d_gene: -
v_gene: TRBV20-1
j_gene: TRBJ2-5
abundance: few
CDR3nt: TGCAGTGCTAGAGATCCCGGACTGGCGGTGGAGACCCAGTACTTC
CDR3aa: CSARDPGLAVETQYF

d_gene: -
v_gene: TRBV7-3
j_gene: TRBJ1-2
abundance: -
CDR3nt: TGTGCCAGCAGCTTAAGTCCGGGGGGGTCGGATGGCTACACCTTC
CDR3aa: CASSLSPGGSDGYTF

d_gene: -
v_gene: TRBV11-2
j_gene: TRBJ2-2
abundance: many
CDR3nt: TGTGCCAGCAGCCTTAGGCGTCTCAACACCGGGGAGCTGTTTTTT
CDR3aa: CASSLRRLNTGELFF